What follows are 2 T cell receptor beta chains derived from one specimen sequenced in a study of blood T cell repertoires in COVID-19. Produced via immunoSEQ multiplex PCR; TCRdb's table is partial and in-frame only. The sample holds some 160,000 clones; around 90% are singletons and the top ten take approximately 2.1%. The sample consisted of peripheral blood. These receptors were taken from a man in his forties or fifties who had recovered from COVID-19.

This chain uses TRBV5-1 with TRBJ2-3; 7 bases line up with TRBD1. Germline trimming cut 4 bases from V and 4 bases from J; bases unmatched to any gene: 6. CDR1 is SGHRS and CDR2 is YFSETQ in the germline V gene. This CDR3 is built from 14 residues. CDR3 sequence: CASSVRQGADTQYF. The CDR3 DNA is TGCGCCAGCAGCGTTCGACAGGGAGCAGATACGCAGTATTTT.

The gene calls are TRBV30 and TRBJ2-2, with D perhaps matching TRBD1 (7 bases). This CDR3 has 15 amino acids. Germline V gene sequence: CDR1 GTSNPN, CDR2 SVGIG (reference sequence). With 5 bases removed from V and 4 bases from J, the gap between germline ends came to 17 bases. CDR3 protein: CAWGIGTAGTGELFF. The DNA of the CDR3 is TGTGCCTGGGGGATAGGGACAGCGGGCACCGGGGAGCTGTTTTTT.